The text below deals with one T cell receptor beta chain. The data originate from a study of blood T cell repertoires in COVID-19. Study background: In each case, the material was cDNA or gDNA derived from T cells, B-cell-depleted T cells, or PBMCs.

Using immunoSEQ multiplex PCR, the repertoire was profiled, and TCRdb retains in-frame clones only, with some absent. The sample has around 77,000 clones, roughly nine tenths seen once. Germline V gene data show CDR1 as SGHKS and CDR2 as YYEKEE (reference sequence). The CDR3 length is 15 residues. V lost 1 base and J 2 bases, leaving 13 bases between the germline ends. The TCR originated in a woman older than 75 with active or convalescent COVID-19. The source material was peripheral blood. The gene calls are TRBV5-5 and TRBJ2-7; D is unresolved. DNA of the CDR3: TGTGCCAGCAGCTTGTCAAAGACAATAGCCTACGAGCAGTACTTC. Its translation is CASSLSKTIAYEQYF. The full variable domain, rest sourced from reference TRBV5-5 and TRBJ2-7, is DAGVTQSPTHLIKTRGQQVTLRCSPISGHKSVSWYQQVLGQGPQFIFQYYEKEERGRGNFPDRFSARQFPNYSSELNVNALLLGDSALYLCASSLSKTIAYEQYFGPGTRLTVT.